The rows below give T cell receptor beta chains drawn from one sample of a study of beta chain features in type 1 diabetes. The protocol was immunoSEQ multiplex PCR, while the TCRdb copy is restricted to in-frame clones and leaves out a portion. The table lists roughly 240,000 clones, 13% to 15% of them singletons. The source material was naive CD4+ T cells from blood. The origin of the receptors is a woman aged 40 to 55 in good health. Each CDR3 is given with its conserved first and last residue. The D gene is left open where the match is weak. A row's size may be missing; if present it is once, few, many or a size class.

CDR3 protein: CASSQMGTGENIQYF
CDR3 DNA: TGTGCCAGCAGCCAGATGGGGACAGGGGAAAACATTCAGTACTTC
D gene: TRBD1
clone size: many
V gene: TRBV14
CDR3 length: 15
J gene: TRBJ2-4

CDR3 protein: CAVRGQSSYEQYF
CDR3 DNA: TGTGCCGTACGGGGACAAAGCTCCTACGAGCAGTACTTC
D gene: NA
clone size: few
V gene: TRBV21-1
CDR3 length: 13
J gene: TRBJ2-7

CDR3 protein: CASSPGNGDRTEAFF
CDR3 DNA: TGTGCCAGCAGCCCCGGGAACGGGGATAGGACTGAAGCTTTCTTT
D gene: NA
clone size: NA
V gene: TRBV7-9
CDR3 length: 15
J gene: TRBJ1-1

CDR3 protein: CASSIPGSPNEQFF
CDR3 DNA: TGCGCCAGCAGCATCCCAGGGTCGCCCAATGAGCAGTTCTTC
D gene: NA
clone size: once
V gene: TRBV5-1
CDR3 length: 14
J gene: TRBJ2-1

CDR3 protein: CASSPTQGSVVTGELFF
CDR3 DNA: TGTGCCAGCAGTCCCACCCAGGGATCTGTAGTCACCGGGGAGCTGTTTTTT
D gene: NA
clone size: NA
V gene: TRBV27
CDR3 length: 17
J gene: TRBJ2-2

CDR3 protein: CASSLDGGQPQHF
CDR3 DNA: TGTGCCAGCAGCTTAGACGGGGGACAGCCCCAGCATTTT
D gene: NA
clone size: NA
V gene: TRBV7-9
CDR3 length: 13
J gene: TRBJ1-5

CDR3 protein: CASSLGQGSYGYTF
CDR3 DNA: TGTGCCAGCAGCCTCGGGCAGGGAAGCTATGGCTACACCTTC
D gene: NA
clone size: few
V gene: TRBV6-5
CDR3 length: 14
J gene: TRBJ1-2

CDR3 protein: CASSRAISGVGDTGELFF
CDR3 DNA: TGCGCCAGCAGCCGCGCAATTTCAGGGGTTGGGGACACCGGGGAGCTGTTTTTT
D gene: NA
clone size: NA
V gene: TRBV4-3
CDR3 length: 18
J gene: TRBJ2-2

CDR3 protein: CASSLDRVFTDTQYF
CDR3 DNA: TGCGCCAGCAGCTTGGACAGGGTTTTCACAGATACGCAGTATTTT
D gene: NA
clone size: few
V gene: TRBV5-1
CDR3 length: 15
J gene: TRBJ2-3

CDR3 protein: CASSLLAANQPQHF
CDR3 DNA: TGTGCCAGCAGCTTGTTAGCGGCCAATCAGCCCCAGCATTTT
D gene: NA
clone size: NA
V gene: TRBV5-6
CDR3 length: 14
J gene: TRBJ1-5

CDR3 protein: CATSVGGQGRGKLFF
CDR3 DNA: TGTGCCACCAGCGTTGGGGGACAGGGGCGTGGGAAACTGTTTTTT
D gene: TRBD1
clone size: NA
V gene: TRBV15
CDR3 length: 15
J gene: TRBJ1-4

CDR3 protein: CASSSRLAWETQYF
CDR3 DNA: TGTGCCAGCAGCTCCCGACTAGCTTGGGAGACCCAGTACTTC
D gene: TRBD2
clone size: few
V gene: TRBV11-2
CDR3 length: 14
J gene: TRBJ2-5

CDR3 protein: CASRPTGRGTEAFF
CDR3 DNA: TGTGCCAGCAGACCGACCGGGCGGGGCACTGAAGCTTTCTTT
D gene: NA
clone size: few
V gene: TRBV25-1
CDR3 length: 14
J gene: TRBJ1-1

CDR3 protein: CASSALDRYIADTQYF
CDR3 DNA: TGTGCCAGCAGCGCATTGGACAGATACATAGCAGATACGCAGTATTTT
D gene: NA
clone size: NA
V gene: TRBV9
CDR3 length: 16
J gene: TRBJ2-3

CDR3 protein: CASSDPPGQGYGYTF
CDR3 DNA: TGTGCCAGCAGTGATCCTCCGGGACAGGGGTATGGCTACACCTTC
D gene: TRBD1
clone size: NA
V gene: TRBV25-1
CDR3 length: 15
J gene: TRBJ1-2

CDR3 protein: CAISDGQGHSPLHF
CDR3 DNA: TGTGCCATCAGTGATGGACAGGGGCATTCACCCCTCCACTTT
D gene: TRBD1
clone size: NA
V gene: TRBV10-3
CDR3 length: 14
J gene: TRBJ1-6

CDR3 protein: CASRHRREGRETQYF
CDR3 DNA: TGTGCCAGCAGACACCGTAGGGAGGGCAGGGAGACCCAGTACTTC
D gene: TRBD2
clone size: NA
V gene: TRBV7-2
CDR3 length: 15
J gene: TRBJ2-5

CDR3 protein: CASSISGGYGYEQYF
CDR3 DNA: TGTGCCAGTAGTATAAGCGGGGGCTACGGGTACGAGCAGTACTTC
D gene: TRBD2
clone size: NA
V gene: TRBV19
CDR3 length: 15
J gene: TRBJ2-7

CDR3 protein: CASSLGQGYNEQFF
CDR3 DNA: TGTGCCAGCAGCTTGGGGCAGGGATACAATGAGCAGTTCTTC
D gene: NA
clone size: NA
V gene: TRBV5-4
CDR3 length: 14
J gene: TRBJ2-1

CDR3 protein: CASSLVTGTGGEKLFF
CDR3 DNA: TGTGCCAGCTCATTGGTTACCGGGACAGGAGGTGAAAAACTGTTTTTT
D gene: TRBD1
clone size: few
V gene: TRBV18
CDR3 length: 16
J gene: TRBJ1-4

CDR3 protein: CASSPRGRIHEQYF
CDR3 DNA: TGTGCCAGCAGCCCCAGAGGGAGAATCCACGAGCAGTACTTC
D gene: NA
clone size: few
V gene: TRBV5-6
CDR3 length: 14
J gene: TRBJ2-7

CDR3 protein: CASSLLTGAQNSPLHF
CDR3 DNA: TGTGCCAGCAGCTTACTCACGGGAGCACAAAATTCACCCCTCCACTTT
D gene: NA
clone size: NA
V gene: TRBV7-8
CDR3 length: 16
J gene: TRBJ1-6

CDR3 protein: CATSRDRGEETQYF
CDR3 DNA: TGTGCCACCAGCAGAGATCGGGGGGAGGAGACCCAGTACTTC
D gene: TRBD2
clone size: NA
V gene: TRBV15
CDR3 length: 14
J gene: TRBJ2-5

CDR3 protein: CSVGRLAEQFF
CDR3 DNA: TGCAGCGTTGGCCGTTTGGCTGAGCAGTTCTTC
D gene: NA
clone size: many
V gene: TRBV29-1
CDR3 length: 11
J gene: TRBJ2-1

CDR3 protein: CASSELRAGGGNEKLFF
CDR3 DNA: TGTGCCAGCAGTGAACTGAGGGCTGGTGGTGGTAATGAAAAACTGTTTTTT
D gene: NA
clone size: few
V gene: TRBV6-1
CDR3 length: 17
J gene: TRBJ1-4

CDR3 protein: CSVLTGSNYGYTF
CDR3 DNA: TGCAGCGTTCTGACAGGATCTAACTATGGCTACACCTTC
D gene: NA
clone size: NA
V gene: TRBV29-1
CDR3 length: 13
J gene: TRBJ1-2

CDR3 protein: CASSPGQSSYNEQFF
CDR3 DNA: TGTGCCAGCTCACCTGGACAGAGCTCCTACAATGAGCAGTTCTTC
D gene: NA
clone size: few
V gene: TRBV18
CDR3 length: 15
J gene: TRBJ2-1

CDR3 protein: CASSDSSYEQYF
CDR3 DNA: TGTGCCAGCAGCGATAGCTCCTACGAGCAGTACTTC
D gene: NA
clone size: few
V gene: TRBV2
CDR3 length: 12
J gene: TRBJ2-7

CDR3 protein: CASSRDKGLVPLTDTQYF
CDR3 DNA: TGTGCCAGCAGCCGGGACAAAGGGCTGGTTCCACTAACAGATACGCAGTATTTT
D gene: NA
clone size: few
V gene: TRBV13
CDR3 length: 18
J gene: TRBJ2-3

CDR3 protein: CASSQYLTGSGYTF
CDR3 DNA: TGTGCCAGCAGCCAATACCTGACAGGGAGTGGCTACACCTTC
D gene: TRBD1
clone size: NA
V gene: TRBV2
CDR3 length: 14
J gene: TRBJ1-2

CDR3 protein: CASRPTGPENSPLHF
CDR3 DNA: TGTGCCAGCAGACCGACAGGGCCCGAGAATTCACCCCTCCACTTT
D gene: TRBD1
clone size: few
V gene: TRBV6-5
CDR3 length: 15
J gene: TRBJ1-6

CDR3 protein: CASSSLGQGDGYTF
CDR3 DNA: TGTGCCAGCAGCTCCCTAGGACAGGGGGATGGCTACACCTTC
D gene: TRBD1
clone size: few
V gene: TRBV7-9
CDR3 length: 14
J gene: TRBJ1-2

CDR3 protein: CASSLSGLPPTDTQYF
CDR3 DNA: TGCGCCAGCAGCTTGTCGGGACTGCCCCCGACAGATACGCAGTATTTT
D gene: NA
clone size: NA
V gene: TRBV5-1
CDR3 length: 16
J gene: TRBJ2-3

CDR3 protein: CASTSGGSNTEAFF
CDR3 DNA: TGTGCCAGCACTTCAGGGGGTTCGAACACTGAAGCTTTCTTT
D gene: TRBD1
clone size: once
V gene: TRBV6-4
CDR3 length: 14
J gene: TRBJ1-1

CDR3 protein: CASTAGGSTGELFF
CDR3 DNA: TGTGCCAGCACCGCGGGGGGCAGTACCGGGGAGCTGTTTTTT
D gene: TRBD2
clone size: NA
V gene: TRBV6-5
CDR3 length: 14
J gene: TRBJ2-2

CDR3 protein: CAVRGGNTIYF
CDR3 DNA: TGTGCAGTACGGGGGGGAAACACCATATATTTT
D gene: NA
clone size: few
V gene: TRBV6-5
CDR3 length: 11
J gene: TRBJ1-3

CDR3 protein: CASSRGEDNQPQHF
CDR3 DNA: TGCGCCAGCAGCCGCGGGGAGGACAATCAGCCCCAGCATTTT
D gene: NA
clone size: NA
V gene: TRBV5-1
CDR3 length: 14
J gene: TRBJ1-5

CDR3 protein: CASSLDGGRAKNIQYF
CDR3 DNA: TGTGCCAGCAGCCTAGACGGGGGGCGGGCCAAAAACATTCAGTACTTC
D gene: NA
clone size: NA
V gene: TRBV7-2
CDR3 length: 16
J gene: TRBJ2-4

CDR3 protein: CASSLNRVLNEQFF
CDR3 DNA: TGTGCCAGCAGCTTAAATCGGGTCCTCAATGAGCAGTTCTTC
D gene: NA
clone size: once
V gene: TRBV7-9
CDR3 length: 14
J gene: TRBJ2-1

CDR3 protein: CASSRHLNSYGYTF
CDR3 DNA: TGTGCCAGCAGCCGACACCTTAACAGCTATGGCTACACCTTC
D gene: NA
clone size: few
V gene: TRBV14
CDR3 length: 14
J gene: TRBJ1-2

CDR3 protein: CASTRGGPMNTEAFF
CDR3 DNA: TGCGCCAGCACTCGGGGGGGGCCAATGAACACTGAAGCTTTCTTT
D gene: NA
clone size: NA
V gene: TRBV5-1
CDR3 length: 15
J gene: TRBJ1-1